This entry features one T cell receptor (beta chain) sequence. As yet, its antigen is unknown. This specimen belongs to a study of post-analysis software for immune sequencing data. Broader study findings: Patients had higher frequencies than controls of five or six TRBV segments, including TRBV5-6, TRBV5-1 and TRBV20-1.

The CDR3 contains 14 residues. Germline V gene sequence: CDR1 SGHRS, CDR2 YFSETQ. V lost 8 bases and J 1 base, leaving 15 bases between the germline ends. cDNA libraries for TCR beta contained unique molecular identifiers. TCRdb passed the PCR reads through MiXCR, listing each CDR3 protein once. Among roughly 540,000 distinct CDR3 sequences listed, approximately 34% were seen once. This clonotype was obtained from a girl aged 2-17 years with multiple sclerosis. The gene calls are TRBV5-1 and TRBJ1-1; the D gene is possibly TRBD1 (5 bases). Source material: blood. Written as DNA, the CDR3 is TGCGCCAGTAGCCCGGGGAGGGGGAACACTGAAGCTTTCTTT. Translated: CASSPGRGNTEAFF. Based on the CDR3 plus reference TRBV5-1 and TRBJ1-1, the full variable domain is KAGVTQTPRYLIKTRGQQVTLSCSPISGHRSVSWYQQTPGQGLQFLFEYFSETQRNKGNFPGRFSGRQFSNSRSEMNVSTLELGDSALYLCASSPGRGNTEAFFGQGTRLTVV.